The present entry profiles one TCR beta chain with its context. These data originate in a study of shared clonotypes between healthy human individuals. The V gene lost 5 bases and the J gene lost 11 bases, with 13 bases spanning the gap. Germline V gene data show CDR1 as SEHNR and CDR2 as FQNEAQ (reference sequence). The CDR3 runs to 12 residues. The data were produced by immunoSEQ multiplex PCR, yet TCRdb's version contains in-frame clones alone and is incomplete. The table has about half a million clones, more than 75% seen once. The sequenced material came from PBMCs. The chain uses TRBV7-9 and TRBJ2-1; D ambiguous. This clonotype originated in a woman between 40 and 50 years old in good health. Some clones in this sample may be carry-over from other donors' samples. CDR3 sequence (DNA): TGTGCCAGCAGCCCGAACCGGGCGAAGCAGTTCTTC. Translation: CASSPNRAKQFF.